This record covers a single TCR beta chain. Its specific antigen is unknown. There are no base qualities to consult, and no much larger clone falls within one base. V is pared back by 6 bases and J by 10 bases, with 19 bases lying between the germline termini. From the cysteine up to the phenylalanine, the CDR3 has a length of 15 residues. Only the CDR3 portion is preserved as DNA: 45 bases, with reading frame beginning at the first base. The germline V gene gives CDR1 as KGHSH and CDR2 as LQKENI. The library came from the immunoSEQ multiplex PCR assay. For most patients, genomic DNA was isolated with the Qiagen DNeasy Blood and Tissue Kit and sent frozen to Adaptive Biotechnologies for TCR sequencing. Adaptive Biotechnologies carried out high-throughput TCR-beta CDR3 sequencing of genomic DNA for most patients. Concerning the study's data processing: Adaptive's ImmunoSEQ software supplied the TCR sequencing data for more than 15 patients, while MiXCR and VDJtools were used to process a few other patients. To correct CD4 versus CD8 sorting errors, any sequence found in both subsets at a frequency ratio below 5:1 was removed. Because the origin of CDR3 nucleotide sequences shared between donor and recipient could not be assigned, those sequences were removed. Alloreactive clones required at least 2-fold expansion over unstimulated cells and minimum CFSE-low frequency of 0.002% (template counts) or 0.001% (read counts). Clones detected in sequenced pre-transplant spleen, lymph node, or MLR CFSE-low populations of the donor or recipient were defined as mappable. Cumulative frequency of alloreactive clones was calculated as a percentage of all sequences weighted by copy number. TCRdb obtained this table from immuneACCESS and retained in-frame rearrangements with V and J assigned. These tables miss some clones; where compared with another copy, unresolved V genes account for less than half of the shortfall, and the remainder is unexplained. D and trimming were read from the DNA, whereas the V and J calls and clone size are those reported in that table. Within this sample are 80,000 to 95,000 clones, with 88% of them counted one time only. The ten biggest clones cover around 0.3% of the sample.

The sample is drawn from a study of graft-versus-host responses after intestinal transplantation (dated by TCRdb to the early 2020s). Study-wide context: The transplants that recipients got were multivisceral, liver-intestinal, or isolated intestinal. Anti-thymocyte globulin induction was given to all recipients, followed by maintenance tacrolimus and steroids for about 3 years. After intestinal transplantation, graft-versus-host and host-versus-graft alloreactive T cell clones in the graft, circulation and bone marrow were tracked using bulk TCR-beta CDR3 sequencing. Alloreactive clones were identified by sequencing pre-transplant mixed lymphocyte reaction products and comparing these products with unstimulated pre-transplant donor and recipient T cells. The cohort enrolled 20 to 25 intestinal transplant recipients including one retransplant, and 3 patients lacking pretransplant specimens were excluded. Donor T cell macrochimerism was defined as a peak of at least 4% donor T cells among recipient peripheral blood mononuclear cells. Instead of going to the commercial service, samples from a few later patients were sequenced in-house on an Illumina MiSeq and processed with MiXCR. The research as a whole found: GvH clones were detected in recipient bone marrow, and some appeared earlier in ileal mucosa or blood, consistent with an intestinal mucosal origin. Early after transplant, peak levels of circulating GvH clones were associated with declines in HvG clones. Patients with donor T cell macrochimerism had high GvH to HvG T cell clonal ratios in their allografts. The conclusions were limited by the relatively low number and heterogeneity of the intestinal transplant patients.

The time point tag for this specimen amounts to: cells obtained before transplantation from donor or recipient. CD3+CD4+ and CD3+CD8+ populations were FACS-sorted from unstimulated pre-transplant donor and recipient cells taken from spleen or lymph nodes. The sequencing used unstimulated CD4+ T cells sorted from spleen or lymph node cells, collected before transplant. The sequence derives from a human donor who was the organ donor for an intestinal transplant. Recombination connected TRBV18 to TRBJ1-6; TRBD1 is perhaps the D gene, given 5 matching bases. CDR3 loop: CASSPVGHGGSPLHF. The DNA sequence reads TGTGCCAGCTCCCCGGTGGGGCACGGGGGGTCACCCCTCCACTTT.